The TCR beta chain described here comes from a study of shared clonotypes between healthy human individuals (dated by TCRdb to the early 2020s). Broadly, across the study: The cohort comprised two women and a few men aged 18 to 49 years. Per donor, three plates each were used for CD4 naive and CD4 memory, two for CD8 naive, and one for CD8 memory. To estimate repertoire size and how much clonotypes are shared between individuals, the study performed deep sequencing of blood TCR repertoires from about 5 healthy adults. Libraries were prepared and TCR repertoires were sequenced by different laboratories using diverse techniques, in order to increase sequencing depth and limit assay-specific biases. Per donor, leukapheresis produced somewhere between about 0.94 and 9.5 billion PBMCs. On the study overall, not on this receptor specifically: The genetic and exposure-history diversity represented was limited by the small number of donors. Compared with non-shared clonotypes, clonotypes shared by all four sorted-subset donors had higher generation probabilities. Across a handful of donors, approximately 5% of naive CD4, 3.5% of naive CD8, approximately 2.5% of memory CD4, and around 0.4% of memory CD8 clonotypes were shared. Rarefaction of sorted-subset datasets indicated incomplete sequencing despite the large sequencing depth. Based on pairwise subsampling, the degree of clonotype sharing among donors was expected to be affected by sequencing depth. Naive subsets generally had larger estimated clonotype richness than memory subsets. Only blood was sampled, and tissue TCR repertoires likely differ from those in blood.

Regarding this clone: Its antigen remains unidentified. The record has no base qualities; no much larger clone is one base away.

Via the germline V gene, CDR1 is MNHEY and CDR2 SVGAGI. V trim: 6 bases; J trim: 1 base; unmatched bases: 7. The CDR3 spans 15 residues, from the cysteine through the phenylalanine. Just CDR3 DNA is preserved here, 45 bases in frame from base 1. TCR CDR3 regions were amplified from genomic DNA by multiplex PCR using the deep immunoSEQ assay. Genomic DNA extracted from each cell subset was distributed evenly over all wells of several immunoSEQ 96-well plates, and each plate served as one replicate. Each replicate PCR for sorted subsets received about 0.2 ug genomic DNA, equal to about 30,000 T cell genomes. Purified libraries were measured with a Qubit 3.0 fluorometer, size-checked on a Bioanalyzer 2100, and measured again with the KAPA Library Quantification kit. Each immunoSEQ 96-well plate was sequenced on its own single-read 150-cycle Illumina NextSeq 550 flow cell. The authors processed their data as follows. The immunoSEQ output contained only junctional sequences without quality scores, so filtering could not match that applied to full-length reads. To assign V/J genes and CDR3, sequences were annotated against IMGT germline references using PyIR, a Python wrapper for IgBLAST v1.9. Any read was removed if the V/J assignment was weak (E-value above 1e-6), the CDR3 was missing, or the read contained stop codons, out-of-frame junctions, or ambiguous translated residues. V3J clonotypes were defined by identical inferred V gene, J gene, and CDR3 amino acid sequence. Percentage overlap between repertoires was calculated by dividing the number of shared unique clonotypes by the size of the smaller repertoire. Three approaches were used to assess repertoire richness: RTK rarefaction, the Chao1 estimator, and Recon v2.1 estimates of unobserved clonotypes. Generation probabilities for all TCRbeta clonotypes obtained by the gDNA method from a few donors were computed using OLGA. The source is immuneACCESS, and TCRdb retained only in-frame sequences with V and J called. Part of the clones is not carried over; for the studies checked, unresolved V genes explain less than half of this, and the remainder is unexplained. V, J and clone size reflect that table, while D and trimming were determined from the DNA. The sample table holds roughly 2,300,000 clones, of which 85% to 95% were seen once. The top ten clones comprise around 0.4% of the sample.

Donors were healthy HIV-negative adults with no recently reported acute infections or vaccinations. All donors were Caucasian adults living in Nashville, Tennessee, USA. CD4+ T cells were enriched by magnetic negative selection; naive cells were then positively selected on CD45RA, and the negative fraction formed the memory subset. After blood collection by leukapheresis, PBMCs were isolated using Ficoll-Histopaque density gradient centrifugation and then cryopreserved in the vapor phase of liquid nitrogen. Analytical flow cytometry was used to check the purity and quantity of each magnetically sorted T cell population. From each sorted fraction, genomic DNA was isolated and quantified by UV absorbance on a Nanodrop 2000c.

The sequenced material came from naive CD4+ T cells from PBMCs. The cell subset or site label here, explained by the study, means: CD45RA+ positively selected. The rearrangement combines TRBV6-5 with TRBJ2-3, and 7 bases in between align with TRBD2. This receptor was taken from a man between 18 and 35 years old in good health. Some clones in this sample may be carry-over from other donors' samples. CDR3 sequence: CASRPRGGGTDTQYF. The DNA sequence is TGTGCCAGCAGGCCCCGCGGGGGAGGCACAGATACGCAGTATTTT.